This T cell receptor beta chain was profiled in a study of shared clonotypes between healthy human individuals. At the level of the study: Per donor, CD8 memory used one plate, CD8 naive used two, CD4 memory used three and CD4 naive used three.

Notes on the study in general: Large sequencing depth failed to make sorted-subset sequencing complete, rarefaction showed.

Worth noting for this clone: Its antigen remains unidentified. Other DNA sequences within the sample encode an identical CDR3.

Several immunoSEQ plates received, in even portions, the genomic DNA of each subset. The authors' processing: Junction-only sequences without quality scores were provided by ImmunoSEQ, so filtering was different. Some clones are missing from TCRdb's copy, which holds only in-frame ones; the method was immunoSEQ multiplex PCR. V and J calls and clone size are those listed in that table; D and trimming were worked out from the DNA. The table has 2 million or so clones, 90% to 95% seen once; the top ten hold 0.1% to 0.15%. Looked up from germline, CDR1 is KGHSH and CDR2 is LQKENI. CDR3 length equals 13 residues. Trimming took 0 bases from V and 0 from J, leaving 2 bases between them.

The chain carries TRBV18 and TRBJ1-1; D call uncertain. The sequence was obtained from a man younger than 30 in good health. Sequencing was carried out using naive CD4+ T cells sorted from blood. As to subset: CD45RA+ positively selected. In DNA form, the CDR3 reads TGTGCCAGCTCACCACCGTTGAACACTGAAGCTTTCTTT. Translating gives CASSPPLNTEAFF.